Sequencing of this T cell receptor (beta chain) was carried out in a study of glioma-infiltrating T cells after dendritic cell vaccination. On the study more broadly: Treatment, given 2003 to 2012, was autologous tumor lysate-pulsed dendritic cell vaccination. Dendritic cells derived from monocytes and pulsed with autologous tumor lysate formed the vaccine. Overall study results and limits: No direct clonality-survival link was found; a diverse polyclonal response may matter.

A note on this clone: Its antigen remains unknown.

The method was immunoSEQ multiplex PCR; TCRdb's version includes in-frame clones alone and lacks a portion of them. The sample has more than 85,000 clones, about 83% seen once. The TCR originated in a human donor with glioblastoma. The sample in question was blood, obtained before dendritic cell vaccination.

The chain's CDR3 is CASILRADQPQHF. The CDR3 coding sequence is TGTGCCAGCATTTTGAGGGCGGATCAGCCCCAGCATTTT. The V call is TRBV6-1, the J call TRBJ1-5; the D is unclear. Germline lookup yields CDR1 MNHNS and CDR2 SASEGT. This CDR3 has 13 amino acids. V was trimmed by 7 bases and J by 5 bases, leaving 12 bases between them.